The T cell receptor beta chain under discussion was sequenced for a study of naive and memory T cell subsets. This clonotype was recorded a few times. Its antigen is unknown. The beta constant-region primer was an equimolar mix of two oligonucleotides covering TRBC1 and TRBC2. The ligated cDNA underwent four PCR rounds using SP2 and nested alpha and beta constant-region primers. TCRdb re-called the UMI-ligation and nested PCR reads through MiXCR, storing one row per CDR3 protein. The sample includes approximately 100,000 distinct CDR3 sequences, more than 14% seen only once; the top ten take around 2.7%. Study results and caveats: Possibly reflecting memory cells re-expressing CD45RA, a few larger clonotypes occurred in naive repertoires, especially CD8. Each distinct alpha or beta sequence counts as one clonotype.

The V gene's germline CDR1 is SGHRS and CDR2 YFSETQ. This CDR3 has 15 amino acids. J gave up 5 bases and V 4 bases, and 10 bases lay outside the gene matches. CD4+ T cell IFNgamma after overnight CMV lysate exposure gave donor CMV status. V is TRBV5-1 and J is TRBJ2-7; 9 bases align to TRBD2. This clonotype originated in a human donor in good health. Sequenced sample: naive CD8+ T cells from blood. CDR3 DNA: TGCGCCAGCAGCCTGTCTGCGGGAGGGCCTGACGAGCAGTACTTC. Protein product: CASSLSAGGPDEQYF.